This TCR beta chain was profiled in a study of T cell responses to AZD1222 COVID-19 vaccine. Study-wide findings and caveats: Vaccine-related CD4 TCRs covered spike, predominating at 160-218 and 743-854. The study reported that nearly half of spike-specific TCRs target unmutated variant regions.

The CDR3 covers 18 residues. Sequencing was performed with immunoSEQ multiplex PCR; in TCRdb, only in-frame clones are kept and a portion is missing. The sample contains around 110,000 clones, around 94% of which appear only once. In the case of this clone: Its matching antigen is unknown.

The chain carries TRBV12-2 and TRBJ1-2. TRBV12-2 is assigned pseudogene status. The sequence derives from an adult who received the AZD1222 COVID-19 vaccine. The sample in question was peripheral blood, obtained 28 days after the second AZD1222 dose. CDR3 DNA: TGTGCAAGTCGCTTAGCGCAAGTCGGATCCGGCGGGGACTATGGCTACACCTTC. It codes for CASRLAQVGSGGDYGYTF.